This T cell receptor (beta chain) was found in a study of T cell repertoires in cytomegalovirus infection. This clonotype was observed many times. Its cognate antigen is unknown. TCRdb called the reads again in MiXCR, with one record for every CDR3 protein. The table records 250,000 to 300,000 distinct CDR3 sequences, around 20% of them present only once. The material was cultured PBMCs, obtained from culture after CMV antigen stimulation. The clonotype comes from a human donor in good health (CMV status not recorded). Some clones in this sample may be carry-over from other donors' samples.

The CDR3 DNA sequence: TGTGCCAGCAGCCCCCGGACAGGGTACACAGATACGCAGTATTTT. This translates into CASSPRTGYTDTQYF. The rearrangement uses TRBV7-2 and TRBJ2-3, with TRBD1 identical over 8 bases. The germline V gene encodes CDR1 SGHTA and CDR2 FQGNSA. The CDR3 loop spans 15 amino acids. V gave up 5 bases and J gave up 2 bases; unmatched junction bases: 6.